This T cell receptor beta chain was profiled in a study of neurological immune-mediated disorders. Study findings and constraints: None of the CDR3 amino acid sequences found in expanded clones was shared across subjects. This suggests that the TCR-beta repertoires were private in all groups.

This clonotype was seen ten or more times. As yet, its antigen is unknown. The cDNA was synthesized by 5'RACE incorporating 10-nucleotide random UMIs. Sequencing runs each yielded over 170 million TCR-beta sequences from 15-18 subjects. In TCRdb, the 5' RACE reads were re-called with MiXCR into one record per CDR3 protein. Seen here are about 84,000 distinct CDR3 sequences, approximately 10% observed once, and the top ten hold about 1.8%. Healthy control samples came from blood bank volunteers in Maryland, USA. Germline CDR1 LGHNA, CDR2 YNFKEQ. V shed 1 base, J shed 0 bases, and the junction held 19 bases outside the gene matches. This CDR3 spans 22 amino acids.

The TCR was taken from a man aged 35 to 55 in good health. The sequenced sample consisted of PBMCs. The genes are TRBV4-2 and TRBJ2-1; 9 nucleotides match TRBD2. CDR3 DNA sequence: TGTGCCAGCAGCCAAGTTGACGATTGGTCTAGCGGGGAACTAAGCTCCTACAATGAGCAGTTCTTC. It is translated as CASSQVDDWSSGELSSYNEQFF.